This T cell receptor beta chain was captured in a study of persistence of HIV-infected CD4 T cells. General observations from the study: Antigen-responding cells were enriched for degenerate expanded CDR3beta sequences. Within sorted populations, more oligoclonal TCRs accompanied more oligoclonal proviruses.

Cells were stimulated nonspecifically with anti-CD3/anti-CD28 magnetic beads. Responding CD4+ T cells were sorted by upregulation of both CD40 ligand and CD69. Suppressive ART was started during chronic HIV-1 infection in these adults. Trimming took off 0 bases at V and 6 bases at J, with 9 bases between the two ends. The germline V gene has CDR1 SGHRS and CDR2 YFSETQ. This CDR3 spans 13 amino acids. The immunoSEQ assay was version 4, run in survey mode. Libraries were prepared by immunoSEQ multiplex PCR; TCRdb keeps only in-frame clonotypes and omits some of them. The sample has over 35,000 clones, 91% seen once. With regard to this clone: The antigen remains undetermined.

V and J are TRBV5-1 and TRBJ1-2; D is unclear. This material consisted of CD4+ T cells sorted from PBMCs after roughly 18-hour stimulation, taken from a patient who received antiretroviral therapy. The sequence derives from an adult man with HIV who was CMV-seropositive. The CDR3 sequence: CASSLGINNGYTF. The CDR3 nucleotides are TGCGCCAGCAGCTTGGGGATCAATAATGGCTACACCTTC.